The entry below describes one T cell receptor (beta chain). Its antigen is unidentified. Sequenced by immunoSEQ multiplex PCR; TCRdb stores in-frame clones only, minus some. Of about 99,000 clones in the sample, approximately 89% are singletons; the top ten hold 8% to 9.5%. Pooled together were second doses at about 4 or about 12 weeks. This specimen comes from a study of T cell responses to AZD1222 COVID-19 vaccine. Regarding the study as a whole: Spike-specific TCRs gained breadth and depth after people received two AZD1222 doses. Across the whole spike, CD4 TCRs peaked at regions 160-218 and 743-854.

The CDR3 sequence is 13 residues long. Germline V lookup: CDR1 SGHAT, CDR2 FQDESV (reference sequence). Trimming cost V 1 base and J 7 bases, with 8 bases left between them. The chain recombines TRBV11-1 with TRBJ2-1; D is undetermined. Material: peripheral blood, obtained 28 days after the second AZD1222 dose. The clonotype was recovered from an adult who received the AZD1222 COVID-19 vaccine. In DNA, the CDR3 is TGTGCCAGCAGCTTAGATCCCGTTAATGAGCAGTTCTTC. This gives the protein CASSLDPVNEQFF.